The 7 T cell receptor beta chains presented below share a single source sample, sequenced in a study of shared clonotypes between healthy human individuals. Sequenced by immunoSEQ multiplex PCR; TCRdb stores in-frame clones only, minus some. Here the sample spans around 690,000 clones, about 90% being singletons. The sample taken for sequencing was memory CD8+ T cells from PBMCs. As to subset: CD45RO+ cells pooled with CCR7-negative TemRA cells. All receptors derive from a young man in good health. Some clones in this sample may be carry-over from other donors' samples.

V and J are TRBV13 and TRBJ2-7, with no clear D. Germline CDR1 and CDR2: PRHDT and FYEKMQ (reference sequence). This CDR3 has 13 amino acids. V shed 5 bases and J shed 5 bases, with 13 bases lying between them. CDR3: CASSPPLKDEQYF. CDR3 nucleotides: TGTGCCAGCAGCCCTCCCCTTAAGGACGAGCAGTACTTC.

This sequence joins TRBV28 and TRBJ2-7, with a tentative D call TRBD1 (5 bases). V dropped 3 bases and J dropped 6 bases, with 12 bases sitting between them. CDR3 size: 13 residues. The germline V gene encodes CDR1 MDHEN and CDR2 SYDVKM. The CDR3 sequence is CASSFASRGEQYF. In nucleotides, the CDR3 is TGTGCCAGCAGTTTTGCCTCTAGGGGCGAGCAGTACTTC.

V is TRBV10-3 and J is TRBJ2-1; unclear D gene. Trimming took 2 bases from V and 9 from J, leaving 20 bases between them. The CDR3 sequence is 16 residues long. Germline V CDR1 and CDR2: ENHRY, SYGVKD. The CDR3 nucleotides read TGTGCCATCAGTGAGGGTACACTGGGGTATTTAGGTGAGCAGTTCTTC. Its translation is CAISEGTLGYLGEQFF.

The chain recombines TRBV4-1 with TRBJ2-7, with TRBD1 matching over 7 bases. Germline V lookup: CDR1 MGHRA, CDR2 YSYEKL. Unmatched junction bases numbered 6, after V lost 1 base and J lost 3 bases. The CDR3 spans 15 residues. The CDR3 spells CASSQGHTGVYEQYF. Here the CDR3 DNA reads TGCGCCAGCAGCCAAGGGCACACAGGGGTCTACGAGCAGTACTTC.

This rearrangement joins TRBV23-1 to TRBJ2-7, with D possibly being TRBD1 or TRBD2 (5 bases each). TRBV23-1 is given ORF status, its function remaining uncertain. There are 23 residues in the CDR3. The V end lost 3 bases, the J end lost 6 bases, and 42 bases lay between the germline ends. The CDR3 sequence: CASSHRDATENIVGTPRWTEQYF. CDR3 sequence (DNA): TGCGCCAGCAGTCATCGGGACGCCACGGAGAACATTGTGGGGACGCCACGATGGACCGAGCAGTACTTC.

CDR3 region: CASSDGYGYTF. CDR3 DNA sequence: TGTGCCAGCAGCGACGGGTATGGCTACACCTTC. The V call is TRBV7-9, the J call TRBJ1-2; D unclear. Germline V gene data show CDR1 as SEHNR and CDR2 as FQNEAQ (reference sequence). Trimming removed 5 bases from V and 5 bases from J, with 6 bases in between. The CDR3 is 11 residues long.

The chain uses TRBV5-6 and TRBJ1-2, with D unclear. The CDR3 length is 14 residues. The germline gives CDR1 SGHDT, CDR2 YYEEEE. V was pared by 0 bases and J by 6 bases, with 12 bases between. CDR3 coding DNA: TGTGCCAGCAGCTTGGGATCGAGGACTCATGGCTACACCTTC. Residues: CASSLGSRTHGYTF. Full variable domain (outside the CDR3, taken from reference TRBV5-6 and TRBJ1-2): DAGVTQSPTHLIKTRGQQVTLRCSPKSGHDTVSWYQQALGQGPQFIFQYYEEEERQRGNFPDRFSGHQFPNYSSELNVNALLLGDSALYLCASSLGSRTHGYTFGSGTRLTVV.